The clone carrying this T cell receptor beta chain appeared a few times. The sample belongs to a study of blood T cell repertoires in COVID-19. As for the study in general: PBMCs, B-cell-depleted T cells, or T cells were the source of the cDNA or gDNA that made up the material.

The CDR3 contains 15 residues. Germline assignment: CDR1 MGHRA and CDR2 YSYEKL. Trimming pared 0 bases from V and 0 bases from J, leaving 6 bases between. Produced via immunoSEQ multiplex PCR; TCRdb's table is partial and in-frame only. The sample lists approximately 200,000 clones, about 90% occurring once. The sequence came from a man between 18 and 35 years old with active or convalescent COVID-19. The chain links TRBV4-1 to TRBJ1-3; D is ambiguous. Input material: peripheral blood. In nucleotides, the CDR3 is TGCGCCAGCAGCCAAGATAGCGCCTCTGGAAACACCATATATTTT. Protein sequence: CASSQDSASGNTIYF.